This T cell receptor (beta chain) was obtained from a study of T cell responses to AZD1222 COVID-19 vaccine. Method: immunoSEQ multiplex PCR; TCRdb's copy keeps in-frame clones and lacks some. Of roughly 100,000 clones listed, 70% to 90% are singletons. This clone was picked up a small number of times. Its specificity is unknown. Study results and caveats: Vaccine-associated CD4 TCRs spanned spike, dominant at 160-218 and 743-854. Repertoires were collected only later (after the peak T cell response had occurred). Baseline seropositivity occurred in only a handful of AZD1222 recipients. Elevations in Spike-specific TCR breadth and depth followed administration of two AZD1222 doses.

V was trimmed by 0 bases and J by 6 bases, leaving 18 bases between them. The CDR3 is made up of 15 amino acids. Germline CDR1 GTSNPN, CDR2 SVGIG (reference sequence). The sample was peripheral blood, taken on day 0 of AZD1222 vaccination. The V gene is TRBV30, the J gene TRBJ2-7, with D unclear. The source is an adult in good health. Here the CDR3 reads CAWSVIGSSTAEQYF. The CDR3 DNA reads as TGTGCCTGGAGTGTTATCGGCAGCTCTACAGCCGAGCAGTACTTC. Filled out from reference TRBV30 and TRBJ2-7, the complete variable domain reads SQTIHQWPATLVQPVGSPLSLECTVEGTSNPNLYWYRQAAGRGLQLLFYSVGIGQISSEVPQNLSASRPQDRQFILSSKKLLLSDSGFYLCAWSVIGSSTAEQYFGPGTRLTVT.